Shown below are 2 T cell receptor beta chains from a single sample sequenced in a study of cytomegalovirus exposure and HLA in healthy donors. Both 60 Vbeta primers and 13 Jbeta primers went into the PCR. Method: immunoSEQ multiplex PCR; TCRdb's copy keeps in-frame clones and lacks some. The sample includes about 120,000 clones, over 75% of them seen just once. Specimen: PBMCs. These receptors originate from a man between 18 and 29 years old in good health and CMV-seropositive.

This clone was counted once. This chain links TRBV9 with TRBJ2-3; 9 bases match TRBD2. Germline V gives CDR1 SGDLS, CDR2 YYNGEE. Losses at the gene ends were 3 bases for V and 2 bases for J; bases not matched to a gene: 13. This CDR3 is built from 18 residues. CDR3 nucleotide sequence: TGTGCCAGCAGCGGGGCCCTCGGTGGCGGGAGGGCCACAGATACGCAGTATTTT. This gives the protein CASSGALGGGRATDTQYF.

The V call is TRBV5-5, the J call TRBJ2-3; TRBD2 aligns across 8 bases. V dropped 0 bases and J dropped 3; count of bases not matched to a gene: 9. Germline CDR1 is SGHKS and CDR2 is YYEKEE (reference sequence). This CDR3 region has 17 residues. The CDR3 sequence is CASSLGPGLGLTDTQYF. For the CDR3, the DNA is TGTGCCAGCAGCTTGGGGCCGGGACTAGGTTTAACAGATACGCAGTATTTT.